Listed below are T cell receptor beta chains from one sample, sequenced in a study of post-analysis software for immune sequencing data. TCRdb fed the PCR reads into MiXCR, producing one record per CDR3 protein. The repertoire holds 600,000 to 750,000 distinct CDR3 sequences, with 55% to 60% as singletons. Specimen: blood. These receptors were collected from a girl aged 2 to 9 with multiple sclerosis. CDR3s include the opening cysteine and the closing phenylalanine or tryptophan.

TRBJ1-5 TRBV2 CASSEGGRSNQPQHF
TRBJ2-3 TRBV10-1 CASSESRGRYSTDTQYF
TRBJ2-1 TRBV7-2 CASSLRGQDEQFF
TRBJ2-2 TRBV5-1 CASSLVIGSDNTGELFF
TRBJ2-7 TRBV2 CTTLPTGGYEQYF
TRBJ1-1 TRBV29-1 CSAGTDTEAFF
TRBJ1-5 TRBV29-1 CSVAGQGDQPQHF
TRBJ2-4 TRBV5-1 CASSLGGFSRENIQYF
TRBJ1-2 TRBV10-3 CAITQAGQGYGYTF
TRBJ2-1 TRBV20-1 CSAEDDSGYNEQFF
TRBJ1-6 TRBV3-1 CASTSPGTGSPLHF
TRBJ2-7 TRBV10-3 CAISEEHYEQYF
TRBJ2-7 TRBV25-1 CASSDDTHSYEQYF
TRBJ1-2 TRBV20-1 CSASIRGYGYTF
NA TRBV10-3 CAHAGTGGDEQYF
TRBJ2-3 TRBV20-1 CSAWESDADTQYF
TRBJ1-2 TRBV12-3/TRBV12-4 CASREPFGQGNYGYTF
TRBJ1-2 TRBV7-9 CASSPQGLANYGYTF
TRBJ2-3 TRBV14 CASSQDIQGITDTQYF
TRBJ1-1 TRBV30 CAWSPATDTEAFF
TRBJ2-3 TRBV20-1 CSASGTSGRTLDTQYF
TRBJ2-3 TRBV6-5 CASSFLSGDADTQYF
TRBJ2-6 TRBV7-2 CASRAGAPLSGANVLTF
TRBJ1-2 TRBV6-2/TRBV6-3 CASSYRHRDRGRGYTF
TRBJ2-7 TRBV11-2 CASSARTVKYEQYF
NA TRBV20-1 CSARDTGGRETQYF
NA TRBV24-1 CATSDSANLGETQYF
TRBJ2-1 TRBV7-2 CASSPAPNEQFF
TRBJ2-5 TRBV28 CASSQQPTRRETQYF
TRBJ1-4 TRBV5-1 CASSLTGNEKLFF
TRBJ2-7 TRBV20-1 CSASREALRGRAVPYEQYF
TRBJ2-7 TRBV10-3 CAIRSGTSASYEQYF
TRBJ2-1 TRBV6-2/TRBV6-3 CASSDSWGAYNEQFF
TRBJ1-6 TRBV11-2 CASSAGLREPLHF
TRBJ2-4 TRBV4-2 CASNQDPGGSAKNIQYF
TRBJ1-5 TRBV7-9 CASSLDTGSTRQPQHF
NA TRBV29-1 CSVELSEGQGGDEQYF
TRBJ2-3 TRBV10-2 CATCGLAGVHGTQYF